This note documents a single TCR beta chain sequence. What it binds is not known. The data derive from a study of T cells expressing NK-cell markers. Across the whole study: From sorted CD3+CD56+NKG2C+, CD3+CD56+NKG2C- and CD3+CD56-NKG2C+ T cells came the TCR beta repertoires. Study-wide results and limits: Dominant NKG2C+ clonotypes were found to form about 1.0-8% of CD8+ T cells in 5 or 6 donors.

One entry per CDR3 protein, without DNA, is what TCRdb gives after re-calling the 5' RACE reads. Found here are a few hundred thousand distinct CDR3 sequences; the top ten clones hold roughly 5.4%. CDR1 and CDR2 (germline): SGHNT, YYREEE (reference sequence). This CDR3 region has 16 residues. The specimen sequenced was blood T cells: a sorted CD56 or NKG2C T cell subset, CD4+ or CD8+ T cells, or bulk PBMC T cells (not recorded which). This receptor was taken from a man aged 18-69 years in good health. The V and J genes are TRBV5-4 and TRBJ2-2; with no DNA, the TCRdb D assignment of TRBD2 cannot be verified. The CDR3: CASSGTSGGNTGELFF.